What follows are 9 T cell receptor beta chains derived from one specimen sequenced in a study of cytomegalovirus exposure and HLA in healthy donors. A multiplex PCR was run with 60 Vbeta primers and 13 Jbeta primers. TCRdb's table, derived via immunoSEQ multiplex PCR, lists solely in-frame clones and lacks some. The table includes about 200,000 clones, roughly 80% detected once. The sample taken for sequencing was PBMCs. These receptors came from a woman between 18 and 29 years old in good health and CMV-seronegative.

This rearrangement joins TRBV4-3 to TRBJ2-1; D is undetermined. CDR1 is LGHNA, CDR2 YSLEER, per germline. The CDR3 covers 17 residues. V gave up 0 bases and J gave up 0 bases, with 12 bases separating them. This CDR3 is CASSQEMAVSSYNEQFF. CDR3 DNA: TGCGCCAGCAGCCAAGAGATGGCGGTGAGCTCCTACAATGAGCAGTTCTTC.

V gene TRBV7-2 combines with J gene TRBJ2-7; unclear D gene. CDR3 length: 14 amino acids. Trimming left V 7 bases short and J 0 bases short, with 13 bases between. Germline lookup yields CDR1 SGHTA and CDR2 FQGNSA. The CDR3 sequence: CASTRPSLSYEQYF. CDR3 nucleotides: TGTGCCAGCACTAGGCCTTCCCTCTCCTACGAGCAGTACTTC.

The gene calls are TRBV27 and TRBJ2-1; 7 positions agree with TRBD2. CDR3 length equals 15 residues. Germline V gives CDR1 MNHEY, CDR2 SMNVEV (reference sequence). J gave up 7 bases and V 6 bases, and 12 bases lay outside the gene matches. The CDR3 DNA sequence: TGTGCCAGCAGGCTGCGGCGGGAGACGAGGAATGAGCAGTTCTTC. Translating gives CASRLRRETRNEQFF.

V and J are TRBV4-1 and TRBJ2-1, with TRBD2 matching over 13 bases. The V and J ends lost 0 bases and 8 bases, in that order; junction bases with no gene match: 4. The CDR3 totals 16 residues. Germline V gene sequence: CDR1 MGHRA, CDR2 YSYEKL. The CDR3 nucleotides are TGCGCCAGCAGCCAAGAACTAGCGGGAGGGTTTGATGAGCAGTTCTTC. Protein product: CASSQELAGGFDEQFF.

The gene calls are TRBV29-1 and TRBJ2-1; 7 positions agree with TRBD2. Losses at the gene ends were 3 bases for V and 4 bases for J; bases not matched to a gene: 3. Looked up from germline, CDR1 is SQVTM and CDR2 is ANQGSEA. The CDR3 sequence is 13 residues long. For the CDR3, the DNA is TGCAGCGTTGAGGGGGACTATTACAATGAGCAGTTCTTC. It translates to CSVEGDYYNEQFF.

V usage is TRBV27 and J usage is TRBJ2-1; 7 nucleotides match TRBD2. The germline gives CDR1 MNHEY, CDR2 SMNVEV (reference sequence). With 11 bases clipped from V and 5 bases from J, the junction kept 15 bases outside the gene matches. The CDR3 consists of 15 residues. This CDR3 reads CAPQPRRERDNEQFF. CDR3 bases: TGTGCCCCTCAGCCCCGGCGGGAGCGCGACAATGAGCAGTTCTTC.

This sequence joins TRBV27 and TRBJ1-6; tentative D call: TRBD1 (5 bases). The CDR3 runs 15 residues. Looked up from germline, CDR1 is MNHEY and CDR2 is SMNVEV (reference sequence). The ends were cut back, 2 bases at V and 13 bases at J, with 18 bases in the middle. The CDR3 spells CASSLSPGHDMPLHF. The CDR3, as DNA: TGTGCCAGCAGTTTAAGCCCCGGACACGACATGCCCCTCCACTTT.

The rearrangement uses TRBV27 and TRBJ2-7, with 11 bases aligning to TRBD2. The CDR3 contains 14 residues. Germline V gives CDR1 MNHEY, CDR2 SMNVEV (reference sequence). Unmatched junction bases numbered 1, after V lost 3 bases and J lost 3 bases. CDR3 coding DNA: TGTGCCAGCAGTTTGGGACTAGCGGACTACGAGCAGTACTTC. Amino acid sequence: CASSLGLADYEQYF.

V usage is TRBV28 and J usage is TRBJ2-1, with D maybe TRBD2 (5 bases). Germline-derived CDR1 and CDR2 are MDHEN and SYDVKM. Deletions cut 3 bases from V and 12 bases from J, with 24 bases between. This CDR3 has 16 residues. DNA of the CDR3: TGTGCCAGCAGTTTCGTTGGGAGAAGCCATCTCGGCCCGCAGTTCTTC. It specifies CASSFVGRSHLGPQFF.